Presented here are 17 T cell receptor beta chains from one specimen sequenced in a study of shared clonotypes between healthy human individuals. Naive CD8 cells, CD45RO-negative and positively selected for CCR7, excluded terminally differentiated effector memory CD45RA+ cells. Method: immunoSEQ multiplex PCR; TCRdb's copy keeps in-frame clones and lacks some. Among some 1,900,000 clones listed, roughly 94% were seen once. Sequenced input: naive CD8+ T cells sorted from blood. The receptor set was obtained from a man aged 18 to 30 in good health.

The chain is built from TRBV29-1 and TRBJ2-1; D is undetermined. Trimming cost V 1 base and J 3 bases, with 10 bases left between them. Germline V lookup: CDR1 SQVTM, CDR2 ANQGSEA. The length of the CDR3 is 14 residues. This chain's CDR3 is CSVEARMDYNEQFF. CDR3 DNA: TGCAGCGTTGAAGCGAGGATGGACTACAATGAGCAGTTCTTC.

This chain uses TRBV27 with TRBJ2-7, with D possibly being TRBD1 or TRBD2 (6 bases each). CDR3 length: 14 amino acids. Germline loops: CDR1 MNHEY, CDR2 SMNVEV (reference sequence). The ends were cut back, 4 bases at V and 2 bases at J, with 12 bases in the middle. In DNA form, the CDR3 reads TGTGCCAGCAGTTGGAGGGGGGAAGCCTACGAGCAGTACTTC. It encodes CASSWRGEAYEQYF.

This sequence joins TRBV27 and TRBJ2-2; TRBD2 matches at 7 bases. Per the germline V gene, CDR1 is MNHEY and CDR2 is SMNVEV (reference sequence). With 4 bases clipped from V and 3 bases from J, the junction kept 2 bases outside the gene matches. This CDR3 contains 14 residues. The CDR3 region is CASSWEGHTGELFF. The CDR3 nucleotides are TGTGCCAGCAGTTGGGAGGGGCACACCGGGGAGCTGTTTTTT.

The genes are TRBV19 and TRBJ1-4; 8 nucleotides line up with TRBD1. The V and J ends lost 2 bases and 7 bases, in that order; junction bases with no gene match: 6. The CDR3 sequence is 15 residues long. CDR1 and CDR2 from the germline V gene are LNHDA and SQIVND (reference sequence). For the CDR3, the DNA is TGTGCCAGTAGTATACAGGGGGCGGAAGGTGAAAAACTGTTTTTT. Its translation is CASSIQGAEGEKLFF.

This chain joins TRBV4-1 and TRBJ1-5; perhaps TRBD1 as D (6 bases). The length of the CDR3 is 16 residues. V was shortened by 3 bases and J by 6 bases, with 18 bases between the two germline ends. CDR1 is MGHRA and CDR2 is YSYEKL in the germline V gene. The CDR3 region is CASSHRHREVGQPQHF. The DNA of the CDR3 is TGCGCCAGCAGCCATCGCCACAGGGAGGTCGGTCAGCCCCAGCATTTT.

V is TRBV4-1 and J is TRBJ1-2, with D maybe TRBD1 (6 bases). V lost 1 base to trimming and J lost 7 bases, with 13 bases between them. The CDR3 has 14 residues. Germline lookup yields CDR1 MGHRA and CDR2 YSYEKL. The CDR3 nucleotides are TGCGCCAGCAGCCAAGGAGCGGGGGGGGCTGGCTACACCTTC. It codes for CASSQGAGGAGYTF.

Note on this clone: The sample has other DNA sequences that encode this CDR3 too. V gene TRBV6-5 combines with J gene TRBJ2-7, with a weak D call TRBD1 (5 bases). Germline-derived CDR1 and CDR2 are MNHEY and SVGAGI. V gave up 0 bases and J gave up 1 base, with 13 bases separating them. The CDR3 contains 16 residues. CDR3 nucleotides: TGTGCCAGCAGTTACTCAACAGGCGAGGATTCCTACGAGCAGTACTTC. Translating it yields CASSYSTGEDSYEQYF.

The gene calls are TRBV4-3 and TRBJ2-7, with 7 positions matching TRBD1. The trim removed 2 bases at V and 2 bases at J, leaving 9 bases unmatched. This CDR3 contains 16 residues. CDR1 LGHNA and CDR2 YSLEER come from the germline V gene. The CDR3 region has the DNA TGCGCCAGCAGCCAATTTACCGGGACAGCGACCTACGAGCAGTACTTC. It encodes CASSQFTGTATYEQYF.

Note on this clone: Other DNA sequences from this sample encode an identical CDR3 as well. The chain links TRBV4-1 to TRBJ2-7; 12 nucleotides line up with TRBD1. The CDR3 runs to 16 residues. V lost 0 bases, J lost 3 bases, and 3 bases stayed unmatched. Germline CDR1 and CDR2: MGHRA and YSYEKL. CDR3 region: CASSQEGTGGNYEQYF. The CDR3 nucleotides are TGCGCCAGCAGCCAAGAAGGGACAGGGGGCAACTACGAGCAGTACTTC.

This chain connects TRBV25-1 to TRBJ2-7, with D possibly matching TRBD1 (6 bases). Germline lookup yields CDR1 MGHDK and CDR2 SYGVNS. This CDR3 comprises 13 residues. V was pared by 5 bases and J by 3 bases, with 11 bases between. The CDR3 reads CASSPGQHYEQYF. Here the CDR3 DNA reads TGTGCCAGCAGTCCAGGACAGCACTACGAGCAGTACTTC.

The chain employs TRBV5-4 and TRBJ1-1; D possibly corresponds to TRBD1 (5 bases). The CDR3 sequence is 16 residues long. Germline CDR1 SGHNT, CDR2 YYREEE (reference sequence). V was trimmed by 4 bases and J by 0 bases, leaving 16 bases between them. The CDR3 loop is CASSEWFGGLNTEAFF. CDR3 nucleotide sequence: TGTGCCAGCAGCGAATGGTTCGGGGGGTTGAACACTGAAGCTTTCTTT.

This clone was counted only a few times. Other DNA sequences of this sample code for an identical CDR3. The rearrangement links TRBV6-5 to TRBJ2-7; D unclear. The CDR3 loop spans 13 amino acids. V shed 0 bases and J shed 0 bases, with 3 bases lying between them. The V gene's germline CDR1 is MNHEY and CDR2 SVGAGI. The CDR3 protein is CASSYSASYEQYF. Written as DNA, the CDR3 is TGTGCCAGCAGTTACTCGGCCTCCTACGAGCAGTACTTC.

The rearrangement links TRBV7-2 to TRBJ1-5; possibly TRBD1 for D (6 bases). The CDR3 is 16 residues long. The germline CDR1 and CDR2 sequences are SGHTA and FQGNSA. The V end lost 1 base, the J end lost 3 bases, and 13 bases lay between the germline ends. CDR3 loop: CASSLGRGTPNQPQHF. The CDR3 nucleotides are TGTGCCAGCAGCTTAGGTCGGGGGACACCCAATCAGCCCCAGCATTTT.

This clone has a single count. The chain combines TRBV11-2 with TRBJ2-5; 10 nucleotides align to TRBD2. The V gene end was trimmed by 5 bases and the J gene end by 4 bases; junction bases not matched to a gene: 7. There are 15 residues in the CDR3. Germline V CDR1 and CDR2: SGHAT, FQNNGV. CDR3 loop: CASSLSGGATETQYF. For the CDR3, the DNA is TGTGCCAGCAGCCTCAGCGGGGGGGCCACAGAGACCCAGTACTTC.

The chain combines TRBV27 with TRBJ2-1; no definite D call. The V and J ends lost 8 bases and 4 bases respectively, with 6 bases between them. This CDR3 has 11 residues. Germline lookup yields CDR1 MNHEY and CDR2 SMNVEV (reference sequence). The CDR3 DNA reads as TGTGCCAGCGGAGTGTACAATGAGCAGTTCTTC. Encoded protein: CASGVYNEQFF.

The rearrangement uses TRBV6-1 and TRBJ2-2; 7 positions agree with TRBD1. The CDR3 contains 15 residues. Germline V CDR1 and CDR2: MNHNS, SASEGT. The junction had 7 bases not matched to a gene; V was cut back by 2 bases and J by 7 bases. The CDR3 region is CASSEQTGFSGELFF. The CDR3 DNA is TGTGCCAGCAGTGAACAGACAGGGTTTAGCGGGGAGCTGTTTTTT.

The chain uses TRBV11-2 and TRBJ2-5; unclear D gene. This CDR3 has 15 amino acids. Germline V lookup: CDR1 SGHAT, CDR2 FQNNGV. Deletions cut 2 bases from V and 2 bases from J, with 12 bases between. The CDR3 DNA is TGTGCCAGCAGCTTATTTTTATCGCAACAAGAGACCCAGTACTTC. Its translation: CASSLFLSQQETQYF.